These T cell receptor beta chains were read from a single sample in a study of blood T cell repertoires in COVID-19. Using immunoSEQ multiplex PCR, the repertoire was profiled, and TCRdb retains in-frame clones only, with some absent. The data hold 250,000 to 300,000 clones, with 89% observed a single time. Sequencing input: PBMCs or T cells enriched from blood (not recorded which). These receptors all come from a woman in her thirties or forties who had recovered from COVID-19. Both conserved end residues are part of each CDR3. A D gene is named only where the DNA matches it firmly.

D gene	J gene	V gene	CDR3 DNA	CDR3 protein
TRBD1	TRBJ2-4	TRBV5-6	TGTGCCAGCAGCCCCCTACCGGGACAGGGGGCGTCTTCCAAAAACATTCAGTACTTC	CASSPLPGQGASSKNIQYF
NA	TRBJ2-2	TRBV30	TGTGCCCGCCGCGGAGACACCGGGGAGCTGTTTTTT	CARRGDTGELFF
TRBD1	TRBJ1-4	TRBV7-9	TGTGCCAGCAGCCTGGGACAGGGGGCGAATGAAAAACTGTTTTTT	CASSLGQGANEKLFF
TRBD1	TRBJ1-3	TRBV30	TGTGCCTGGAGCAGGGGGCCGGGAAACACCATATATTTT	CAWSRGPGNTIYF
NA	TRBJ2-1	TRBV18	TGTGCCAGCTCACCACCAACGGCGGCCATGAACAATGAGCAGTTCTTC	CASSPPTAAMNNEQFF
TRBD1	TRBJ1-2	TRBV7-2	TGTGCCAGCAGCTCCACAGGGGGCGAGTTGGCTAACTATGGCTACACCTTC	CASSSTGGELANYGYTF
TRBD2	TRBJ2-3	TRBV27	TGTGCCAGCAGTTTGCGGGGGGGCACAGATACGCAGTATTTT	CASSLRGGTDTQYF
TRBD1	TRBJ1-2	TRBV2	TGTGCCAGCGGAGACAGGGGCCGGGGCTACACCTTC	CASGDRGRGYTF
NA	TRBJ1-4	TRBV5-1	TGCGCCAGCAGCTTGGACAGGGCTAGGGAAAAACTGTTTTTT	CASSLDRAREKLFF
NA	TRBJ1-1	TRBV6-5	TGTGCCAGCAGTCACCGGACAGTCAACACTGAAGCTTTCTTT	CASSHRTVNTEAFF
TRBD2	TRBJ2-3	TRBV19	TGTGCCAGTAGTCAGGGACTAGCGGGAGGCGGAGGTACGCAGTATTTT	CASSQGLAGGGGTQYF
NA	TRBJ1-3	TRBV6-5	TGTGCCAGCAGTTACGGGGCAGTGAGCTCTGGAAACACCATATATTTT	CASSYGAVSSGNTIYF
TRBD1	TRBJ1-5	TRBV7-2	TGTGCCAGCAGCTTAACAGGGGGAGGAGGAGGGTCCAGGCAGCCCCAGCATTTT	CASSLTGGGGGSRQPQHF